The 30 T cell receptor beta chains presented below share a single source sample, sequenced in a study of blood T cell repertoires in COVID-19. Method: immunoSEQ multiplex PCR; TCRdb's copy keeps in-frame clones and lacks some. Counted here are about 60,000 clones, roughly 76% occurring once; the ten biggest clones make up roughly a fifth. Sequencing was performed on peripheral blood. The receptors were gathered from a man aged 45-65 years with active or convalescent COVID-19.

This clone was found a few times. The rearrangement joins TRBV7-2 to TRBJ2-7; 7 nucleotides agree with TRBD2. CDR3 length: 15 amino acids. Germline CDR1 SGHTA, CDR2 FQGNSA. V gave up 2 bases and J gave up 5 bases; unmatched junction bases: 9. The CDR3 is CASSLWGGESDEQYF. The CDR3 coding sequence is TGTGCCAGCAGCTTATGGGGAGGGGAGTCGGACGAGCAGTACTTC. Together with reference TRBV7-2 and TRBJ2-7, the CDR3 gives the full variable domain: GAGVSQSPSNKVTEKGKDVELRCDPISGHTALYWYRQSLGQGLEFLIYFQGNSAPDKSGLPSDRFSAERTGGSVSTLTIQRTQQEDSAVYLCASSLWGGESDEQYFGPGTRLTVT.

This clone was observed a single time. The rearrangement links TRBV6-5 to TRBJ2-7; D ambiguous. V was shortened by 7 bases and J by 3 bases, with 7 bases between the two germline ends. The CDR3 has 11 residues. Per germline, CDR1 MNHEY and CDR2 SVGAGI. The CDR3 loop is CASKFGYEQYF. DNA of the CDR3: TGTGCCAGCAAGTTCGGCTACGAGCAGTACTTC.

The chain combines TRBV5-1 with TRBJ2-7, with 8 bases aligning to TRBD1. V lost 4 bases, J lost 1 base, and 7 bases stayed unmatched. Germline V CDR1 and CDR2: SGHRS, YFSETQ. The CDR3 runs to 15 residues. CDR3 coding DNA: TGCGCCAGCAGCCCCACAGGGGGTGGTTCCTACGAGCAGTACTTC. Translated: CASSPTGGGSYEQYF. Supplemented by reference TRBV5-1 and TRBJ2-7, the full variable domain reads KAGVTQTPRYLIKTRGQQVTLSCSPISGHRSVSWYQQTPGQGLQFLFEYFSETQRNKGNFPGRFSGRQFSNSRSEMNVSTLELGDSALYLCASSPTGGGSYEQYFGPGTRLTVT.

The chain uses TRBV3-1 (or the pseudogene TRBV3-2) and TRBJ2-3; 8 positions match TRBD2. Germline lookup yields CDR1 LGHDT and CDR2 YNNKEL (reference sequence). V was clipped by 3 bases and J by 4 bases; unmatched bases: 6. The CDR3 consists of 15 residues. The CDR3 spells CASSQRGASPDTQYF. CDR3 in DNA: TGTGCCAGCAGCCAGCGGGGGGCTTCCCCAGATACGCAGTATTTT.

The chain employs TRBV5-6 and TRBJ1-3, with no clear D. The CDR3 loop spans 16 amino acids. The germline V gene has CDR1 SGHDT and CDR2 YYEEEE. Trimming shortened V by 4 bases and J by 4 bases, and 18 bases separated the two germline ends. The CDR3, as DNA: TGTGCCAGCAGCGGCCTTAACGCAGATTTCGGAAACACCATATATTTT. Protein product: CASSGLNADFGNTIYF.

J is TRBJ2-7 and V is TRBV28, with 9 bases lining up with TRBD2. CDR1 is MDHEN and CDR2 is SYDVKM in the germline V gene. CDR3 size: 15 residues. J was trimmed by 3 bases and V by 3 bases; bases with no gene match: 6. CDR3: CASSFKSGRIYEQYF. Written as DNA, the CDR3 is TGTGCCAGCAGTTTTAAGAGCGGGAGGATCTACGAGCAGTACTTC.

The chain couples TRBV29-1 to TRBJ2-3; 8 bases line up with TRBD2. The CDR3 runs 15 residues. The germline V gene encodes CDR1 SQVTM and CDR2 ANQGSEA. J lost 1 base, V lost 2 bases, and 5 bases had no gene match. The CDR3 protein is CSVEHSSGRTDTQYF. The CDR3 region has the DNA TGCAGCGTTGAACATTCTAGCGGGCGCACAGATACGCAGTATTTT.

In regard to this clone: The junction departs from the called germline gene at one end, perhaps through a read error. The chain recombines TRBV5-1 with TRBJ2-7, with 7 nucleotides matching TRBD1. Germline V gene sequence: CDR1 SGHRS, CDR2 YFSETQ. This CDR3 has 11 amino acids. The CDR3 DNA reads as TGCGCCAGCAGCAATACAGGGGCGGTCAGCTTC. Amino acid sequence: CASSNTGAVSF.

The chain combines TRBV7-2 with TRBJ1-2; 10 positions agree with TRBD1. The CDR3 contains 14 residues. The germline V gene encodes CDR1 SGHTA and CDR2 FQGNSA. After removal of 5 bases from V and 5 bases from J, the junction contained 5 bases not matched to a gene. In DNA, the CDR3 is TGTGCCAGCAGCCTGACAGGGGGCGGGTATGGCTACACCTTC. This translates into CASSLTGGGYGYTF.

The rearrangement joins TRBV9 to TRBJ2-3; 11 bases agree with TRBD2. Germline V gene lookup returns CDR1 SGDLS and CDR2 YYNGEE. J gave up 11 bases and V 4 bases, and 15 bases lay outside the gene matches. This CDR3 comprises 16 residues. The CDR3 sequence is CASSLFSGRALDEQYF. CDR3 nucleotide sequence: TGTGCCAGCAGCCTCTTTAGCGGGAGGGCCCTGGATGAGCAGTATTTT. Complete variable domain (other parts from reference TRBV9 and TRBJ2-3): DSGVTQTPKHLITATGQRVTLRCSPRSGDLSVYWYQQSLDQGLQFLIQYYNGEERAKGNILERFSAQQFPDLHSELNLSSLELGDSALYFCASSLFSGRALDEQYFGPGTRLTVL.

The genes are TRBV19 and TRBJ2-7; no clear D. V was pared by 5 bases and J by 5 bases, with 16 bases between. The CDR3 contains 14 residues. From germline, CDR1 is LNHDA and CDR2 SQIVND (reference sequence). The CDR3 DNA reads TGTGCCAGTAGTGCGCGTAGAGCCCTTGACGAGCAGTACTTC. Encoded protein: CASSARRALDEQYF.

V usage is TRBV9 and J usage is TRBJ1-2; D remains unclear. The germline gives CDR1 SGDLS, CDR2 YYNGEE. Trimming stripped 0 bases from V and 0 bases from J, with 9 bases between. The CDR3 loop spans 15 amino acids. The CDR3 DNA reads TGTGCCAGCAGCGTAGGGCCAGGCGCTAACTATGGCTACACCTTC. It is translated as CASSVGPGANYGYTF.

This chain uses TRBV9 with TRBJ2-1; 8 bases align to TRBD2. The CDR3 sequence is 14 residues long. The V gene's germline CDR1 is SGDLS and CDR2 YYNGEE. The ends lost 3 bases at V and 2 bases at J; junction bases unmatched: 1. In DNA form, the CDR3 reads TGTGCCAGCAGCGCGGGACTAGCCTACAATGAGCAGTTCTTC. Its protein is CASSAGLAYNEQFF.

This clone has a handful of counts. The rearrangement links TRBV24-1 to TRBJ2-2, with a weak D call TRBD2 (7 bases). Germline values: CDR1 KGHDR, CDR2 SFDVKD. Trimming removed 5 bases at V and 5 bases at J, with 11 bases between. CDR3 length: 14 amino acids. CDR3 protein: CATSGRGGTGELFF. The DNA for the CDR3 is TGTGCCACCAGTGGCAGGGGAGGGACCGGGGAGCTGTTTTTT.

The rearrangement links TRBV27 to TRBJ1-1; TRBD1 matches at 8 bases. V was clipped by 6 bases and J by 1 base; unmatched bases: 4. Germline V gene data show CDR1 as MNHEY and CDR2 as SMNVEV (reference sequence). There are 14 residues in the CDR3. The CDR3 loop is CASRSGGTNTEAFF. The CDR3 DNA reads TGTGCCAGCAGGTCAGGGGGCACGAACACTGAAGCTTTCTTT.

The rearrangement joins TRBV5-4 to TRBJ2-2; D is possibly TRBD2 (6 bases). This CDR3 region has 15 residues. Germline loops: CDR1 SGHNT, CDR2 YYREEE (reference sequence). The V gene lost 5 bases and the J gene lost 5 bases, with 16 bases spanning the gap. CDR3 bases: TGTGCCAGCAGTCCCCTCGGGGGTGGGACCGGGGAGCTGTTTTTT. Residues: CASSPLGGGTGELFF.

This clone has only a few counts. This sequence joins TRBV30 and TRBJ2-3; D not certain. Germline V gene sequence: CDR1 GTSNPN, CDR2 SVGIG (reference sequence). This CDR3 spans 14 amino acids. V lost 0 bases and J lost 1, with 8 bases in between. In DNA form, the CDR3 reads TGTGCCTGGAGTGTAACAACAGGCACAGATACGCAGTATTTT. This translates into CAWSVTTGTDTQYF.

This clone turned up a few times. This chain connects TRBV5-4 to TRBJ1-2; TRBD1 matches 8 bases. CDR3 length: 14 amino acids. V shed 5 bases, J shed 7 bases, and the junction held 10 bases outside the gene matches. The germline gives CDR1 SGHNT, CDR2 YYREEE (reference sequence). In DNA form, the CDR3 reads TGTGCCAGCAGGACACCGGGACAGGCAGCTGGCTACACCTTC. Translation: CASRTPGQAAGYTF. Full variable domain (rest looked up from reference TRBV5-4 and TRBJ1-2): ETGVTQSPTHLIKTRGQQVTLRCSSQSGHNTVSWYQQALGQGPQFIFQYYREEENGRGNFPPRFSGLQFPNYSSELNVNALELDDSALYLCASRTPGQAAGYTFGSGTRLTVV.

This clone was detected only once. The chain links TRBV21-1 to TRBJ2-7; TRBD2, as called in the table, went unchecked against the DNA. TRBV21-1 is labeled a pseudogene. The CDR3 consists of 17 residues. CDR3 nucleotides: TGTGCCAGCAGCAAAGTAATGGGGACTAGCGGAATCTACGAGCAGTACTTC. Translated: CASSKVMGTSGIYEQYF.

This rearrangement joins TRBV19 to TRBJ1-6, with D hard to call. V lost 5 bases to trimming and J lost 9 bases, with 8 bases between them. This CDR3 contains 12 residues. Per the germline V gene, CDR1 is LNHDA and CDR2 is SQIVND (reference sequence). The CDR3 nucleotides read TGTGCCAGTAGTCCCAGCGTTTCACCCCTCCACTTT. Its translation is CASSPSVSPLHF.

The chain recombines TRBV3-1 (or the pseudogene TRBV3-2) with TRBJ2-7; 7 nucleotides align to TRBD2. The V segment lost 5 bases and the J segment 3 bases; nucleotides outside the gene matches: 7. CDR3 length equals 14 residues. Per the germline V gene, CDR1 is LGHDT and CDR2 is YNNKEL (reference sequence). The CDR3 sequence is CASSYSSGYYEQYF. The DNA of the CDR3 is TGTGCCAGCAGCTATTCTAGCGGCTACTACGAGCAGTACTTC.

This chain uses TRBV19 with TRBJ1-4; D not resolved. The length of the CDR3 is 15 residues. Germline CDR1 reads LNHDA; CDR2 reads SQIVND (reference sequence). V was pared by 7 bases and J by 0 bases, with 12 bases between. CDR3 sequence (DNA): TGTGCCAGTACCCTAGGAAGTGCAACTAATGAAAAACTGTTTTTT. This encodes CASTLGSATNEKLFF.

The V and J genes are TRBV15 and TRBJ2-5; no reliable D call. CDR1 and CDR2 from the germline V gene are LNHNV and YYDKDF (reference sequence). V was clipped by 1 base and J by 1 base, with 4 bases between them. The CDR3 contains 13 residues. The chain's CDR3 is CATSRGVQETQYF. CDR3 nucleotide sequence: TGTGCCACCAGCAGAGGCGTCCAAGAGACCCAGTACTTC. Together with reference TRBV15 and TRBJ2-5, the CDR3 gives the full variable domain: DAMVIQNPRYQVTQFGKPVTLSCSQTLNHNVMYWYQQKSSQAPKLLFHYYDKDFNNEADTPDNFQSRRPNTSFCFLDIRSPGLGDTAMYLCATSRGVQETQYFGPGTRLLVL.

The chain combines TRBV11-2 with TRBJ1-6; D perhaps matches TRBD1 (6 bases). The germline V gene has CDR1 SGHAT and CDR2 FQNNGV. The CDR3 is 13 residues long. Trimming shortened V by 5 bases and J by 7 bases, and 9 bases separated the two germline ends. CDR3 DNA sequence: TGTGCCAGCAGCCCAGGGACAAATTCACCCCTCCACTTT. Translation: CASSPGTNSPLHF.

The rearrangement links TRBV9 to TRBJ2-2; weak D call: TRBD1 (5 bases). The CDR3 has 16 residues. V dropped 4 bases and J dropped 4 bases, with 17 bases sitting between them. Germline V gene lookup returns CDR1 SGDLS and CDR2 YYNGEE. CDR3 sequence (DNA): TGTGCCAGCAGCCCCCATAAGGGGCAGATCACCGGGGAGCTGTTTTTT. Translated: CASSPHKGQITGELFF. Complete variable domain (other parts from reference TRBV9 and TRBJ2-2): DSGVTQTPKHLITATGQRVTLRCSPRSGDLSVYWYQQSLDQGLQFLIQYYNGEERAKGNILERFSAQQFPDLHSELNLSSLELGDSALYFCASSPHKGQITGELFFGEGSRLTVL.

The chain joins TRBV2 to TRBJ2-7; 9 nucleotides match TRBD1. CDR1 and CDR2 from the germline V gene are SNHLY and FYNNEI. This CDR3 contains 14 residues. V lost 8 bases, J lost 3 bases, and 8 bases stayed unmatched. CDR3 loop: CASGGTGRSYEQYF. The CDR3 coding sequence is TGTGCCAGCGGAGGGACAGGGAGAAGCTACGAGCAGTACTTC.

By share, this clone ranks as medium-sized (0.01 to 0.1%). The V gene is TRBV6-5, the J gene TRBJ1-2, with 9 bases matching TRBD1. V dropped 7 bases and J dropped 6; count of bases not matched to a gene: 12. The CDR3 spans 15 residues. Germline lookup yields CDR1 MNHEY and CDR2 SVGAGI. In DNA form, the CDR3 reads TGTGCCAGCACTTCCCCAACAGGGGGCGCGAATGGCTACACCTTC. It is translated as CASTSPTGGANGYTF.

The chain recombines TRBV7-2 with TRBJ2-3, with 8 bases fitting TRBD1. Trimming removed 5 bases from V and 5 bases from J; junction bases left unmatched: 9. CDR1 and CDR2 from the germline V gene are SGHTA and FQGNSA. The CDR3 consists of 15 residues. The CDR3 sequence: CASSLTGGTLDTQYF. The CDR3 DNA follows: TGTGCCAGCAGCCTAACAGGGGGAACTTTAGATACGCAGTATTTT. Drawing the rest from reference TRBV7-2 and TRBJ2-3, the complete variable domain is GAGVSQSPSNKVTEKGKDVELRCDPISGHTALYWYRQSLGQGLEFLIYFQGNSAPDKSGLPSDRFSAERTGGSVSTLTIQRTQQEDSAVYLCASSLTGGTLDTQYFGPGTRLTVL.

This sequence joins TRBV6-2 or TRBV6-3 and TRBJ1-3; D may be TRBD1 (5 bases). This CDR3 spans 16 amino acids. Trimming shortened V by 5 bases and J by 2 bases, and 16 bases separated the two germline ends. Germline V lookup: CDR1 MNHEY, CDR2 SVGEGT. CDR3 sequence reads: CASSRGSRAPGNTIYF. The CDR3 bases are TGTGCCAGCAGTAGGGGCAGTCGGGCCCCTGGAAACACCATATATTTT.

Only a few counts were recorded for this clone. The CDR3 nucleotides are TGTGCCAGTAGTACCTCGGGACACTCTAATTCACCCCTCCACTTT. Translating it yields CASSTSGHSNSPLHF. The chain uses TRBV19 and TRBJ1-6; perhaps TRBD1 as D (6 bases). Germline CDR1 LNHDA, CDR2 SQIVND (reference sequence). This CDR3 contains 15 residues. V gave up 4 bases and J gave up 6 bases, with 13 bases separating them.